These 21 T cell receptor beta chains originate from one sample sequenced in a study of blood T cell repertoires in COVID-19. Generated by immunoSEQ multiplex PCR, the TCRdb table keeps only in-frame clones and is missing some. Of about 400,000 clones listed, about nine tenths are singletons. What was sequenced was peripheral blood. Receptors originate from a woman in her 30s with active or convalescent COVID-19.

V gene TRBV6-4 combines with J gene TRBJ1-1; a possible D gene is TRBD1 (5 bases). This CDR3 contains 13 residues. CDR1 is MRHNA and CDR2 is SNTAGT in the germline V gene. The V gene lost 2 bases and the J gene lost 4 bases, with 8 bases spanning the gap. The CDR3 spells CASSDRGSTEAFF. DNA for the CDR3: TGTGCCAGCAGTGACAGGGGAAGCACTGAAGCTTTCTTT.

The chain joins TRBV5-1 to TRBJ2-5; 13 bases line up with TRBD2. CDR3 length: 16 amino acids. Germline CDR1 is SGHRS and CDR2 is YFSETQ. The trim removed 0 bases at V and 5 bases at J, leaving 4 bases unmatched. The CDR3, as DNA: TGCGCCAGCAGCTTGGCCCCACTAGCGGGAGGGGAGACCCAGTACTTC. This codes for CASSLAPLAGGETQYF.

The V and J genes are TRBV6-5 and TRBJ2-5; 10 nucleotides line up with TRBD1. V was pared by 6 bases and J by 5 bases, with 6 bases of the junction left unmatched. The CDR3 is made up of 14 amino acids. Germline V CDR1 and CDR2: MNHEY, SVGAGI. The CDR3 loop is CASSVDRGSETQYF. The CDR3, as DNA: TGTGCCAGCAGCGTGGACAGGGGGAGTGAGACCCAGTACTTC.

The V gene is TRBV4-1, the J gene TRBJ1-5; 7 positions agree with TRBD1. Losses at the gene ends were 5 bases for V and 0 bases for J; bases not matched to a gene: 10. The CDR3 is 17 amino acids. The germline CDR1 and CDR2 sequences are MGHRA and YSYEKL. The CDR3 loop is CASSARTGYYSNQPQHF. The CDR3 DNA reads as TGCGCCAGCAGCGCCCGGACAGGATATTATAGCAATCAGCCCCAGCATTTT.

The chain has TRBV13 and TRBJ2-7, with 9 bases lining up with TRBD1. The V and J ends lost 0 bases and 2 bases, in that order; junction bases with no gene match: 2. The germline V gene encodes CDR1 PRHDT and CDR2 FYEKMQ (reference sequence). CDR3 length: 15 amino acids. The CDR3 region is CASSLGGTGPYEQYF. Here the CDR3 DNA reads TGTGCCAGCAGCTTAGGGGGGACAGGGCCCTACGAGCAGTACTTC.

The rearrangement links TRBV18 to TRBJ1-2; TRBD1 matches 7 bases. Germline trimming cut 3 bases from V and 4 bases from J; bases unmatched to any gene: 5. The CDR3 consists of 14 residues. The germline CDR1 and CDR2 sequences are KGHSH and LQKENI. The CDR3 nucleotides read TGTGCCAGCTCACCCGAAAGGGGGCCCTATGGCTACACCTTC. This gives the protein CASSPERGPYGYTF.

V and J are TRBV5-1 and TRBJ2-2; 9 bases fit TRBD2. V shed 0 bases, J shed 3 bases, and the junction held 6 bases outside the gene matches. The CDR3 consists of 17 residues. Germline V gene sequence: CDR1 SGHRS, CDR2 YFSETQ. The CDR3 DNA is TGCGCCAGCAGCTTGGTAATAGCGGGAGCGTACACCGGGGAGCTGTTTTTT. As protein: CASSLVIAGAYTGELFF. Full variable domain (remainder filled in from reference TRBV5-1 and TRBJ2-2): KAGVTQTPRYLIKTRGQQVTLSCSPISGHRSVSWYQQTPGQGLQFLFEYFSETQRNKGNFPGRFSGRQFSNSRSEMNVSTLELGDSALYLCASSLVIAGAYTGELFFGEGSRLTVL.

The V gene is TRBV4-2, the J gene TRBJ2-3, with 10 bases identical to TRBD2. The V gene's germline CDR1 is LGHNA and CDR2 YNFKEQ. CDR3 length: 17 amino acids. V lost 1 base, J lost 2 bases, and 6 bases stayed unmatched. CDR3 residues: CASSQASSGGHTDTQYF. In nucleotides, the CDR3 is TGTGCCAGCAGCCAAGCTTCTAGCGGGGGACACACAGATACGCAGTATTTT.

The rearrangement joins TRBV5-4 to TRBJ1-2, with a weak D call TRBD1 (5 bases). The CDR3 extends over 15 amino acids. V gave up 4 bases and J gave up 8 bases, with 21 bases separating them. Germline loops: CDR1 SGHNT, CDR2 YYREEE (reference sequence). The CDR3 is CASSGEAGGSKGYTF. The CDR3 coding sequence is TGTGCCAGCAGCGGGGAGGCGGGGGGTTCTAAAGGCTACACCTTC.

This clone was picked up one time. The rearrangement links TRBV5-4 to TRBJ2-7; D is undetermined. Trimming took 4 bases from V and 0 from J, leaving 26 bases between them. CDR1 is SGHNT and CDR2 is YYREEE in the germline V gene (reference sequence). This CDR3 comprises 19 residues. CDR3 bases: TGTGCCAGCAGCGGAATCGGAATAGACAAATCCTCAAGCTCCTACGAGCAGTACTTC. Translation gives CASSGIGIDKSSSSYEQYF.

This clone was seen a single time. The chain carries TRBV19 and TRBJ2-7, with TRBD1 identical over 7 bases. The CDR3 consists of 12 residues. J lost 3 bases, V lost 7 bases, and 3 bases had no gene match. Germline lookup yields CDR1 LNHDA and CDR2 SQIVND (reference sequence). CDR3 nucleotide sequence: TGTGCCAGTATGGGGGACAGCTACGAGCAGTACTTC. It yields the protein CASMGDSYEQYF.

There are a few counts of this clone. J is TRBJ2-1 and V is TRBV19, with TRBD2 as a possible D gene (5 bases). The CDR3 extends over 15 amino acids. The ends were cut back, 3 bases at V and 6 bases at J, with 15 bases in the middle. Germline V gene data show CDR1 as LNHDA and CDR2 as SQIVND (reference sequence). CDR3 coding DNA: TGTGCCAGTAGTATTCCCGAGGGCCTGGGCAATGAGCAGTTCTTC. Amino acid sequence: CASSIPEGLGNEQFF.

The V and J genes are TRBV19 and TRBJ1-1; 9 nucleotides align to TRBD1. The CDR3 spans 14 residues. The germline gives CDR1 LNHDA, CDR2 SQIVND (reference sequence). V was pared by 3 bases and J by 7 bases, with 6 bases of the junction left unmatched. The CDR3 loop reads CASSMPGQGDEAFF. DNA for the CDR3: TGTGCCAGTAGTATGCCGGGACAGGGCGATGAAGCTTTCTTT.

The chain recombines TRBV29-1 with TRBJ1-2, with TRBD1 as a possible D gene (6 bases). The CDR3 spans 13 residues. Germline lookup yields CDR1 SQVTM and CDR2 ANQGSEA. The germline V and J ends were trimmed by 4 bases and 5 bases, with 14 bases remaining between them. This CDR3 reads CSVAQGNYYGYTF. CDR3 coding DNA: TGCAGCGTTGCACAGGGAAACTATTATGGCTACACCTTC.

The chain uses TRBV19 and TRBJ2-4; 9 bases fit TRBD1. The CDR3 is 16 residues long. With V trimmed by 6 bases and J by 8 bases, 14 bases remained unmatched. Germline V gives CDR1 LNHDA, CDR2 SQIVND (reference sequence). CDR3 bases: TGTGCCAGTAGCTCCCGGGACAGGGCGAGAAAGGACATTCAGTACTTC. This codes for CASSSRDRARKDIQYF.

This clone was counted a few times. The genes are TRBV7-9 and TRBJ2-7; 7 nucleotides match TRBD2. The J segment lost 6 bases and the V segment lost 5 bases, leaving 4 bases of the junction unmatched. Germline CDR1 reads SEHNR; CDR2 reads FQNEAQ (reference sequence). There are 12 residues in the CDR3. CDR3 in amino acids: CASSLGTIEQYF. Here the CDR3 DNA reads TGTGCCAGCAGCCTCGGGACTATCGAGCAGTACTTC.

The chain links TRBV3-1 (or the pseudogene TRBV3-2) to TRBJ2-7, with D possibly being TRBD1 (6 bases). CDR3 length equals 13 residues. V lost 5 bases to trimming and J lost 5 bases, with 13 bases between them. Germline CDR1 is LGHDT and CDR2 is YNNKEL (reference sequence). In DNA form, the CDR3 reads TGTGCCAGCAGCGTCGGGACAACAGACGAGCAGTACTTC. It specifies CASSVGTTDEQYF.

Only one count was recorded for this clone. The gene calls are TRBV10-3 and TRBJ1-2, with D unclear. The CDR3 runs to 15 residues. V lost 2 bases, J lost 0 bases, and 10 bases lay in between. The V gene's germline CDR1 is ENHRY and CDR2 SYGVKD. The CDR3 nucleotides read TGTGCCATCAGTGAGGGACTTTCGGCTAACTATGGCTACACCTTC. This sequence encodes CAISEGLSANYGYTF.

This rearrangement joins TRBV7-2 to TRBJ1-1, with 10 bases lining up with TRBD1. Looked up from germline, CDR1 is SGHTA and CDR2 is FQGNSA. J gave up 4 bases and V 2 bases, and 1 base lay outside the gene matches. CDR3 length: 14 residues. CDR3 in amino acids: CASSLWTGGTEAFF. The CDR3, as DNA: TGTGCCAGCAGCTTATGGACAGGGGGCACTGAAGCTTTCTTT.

This chain joins TRBV6-4 and TRBJ1-5; TRBD1 aligns across 8 bases. After removal of 5 bases from V and 6 bases from J, the junction contained 9 bases not matched to a gene. Germline lookup yields CDR1 MRHNA and CDR2 SNTAGT. This CDR3 is built from 15 residues. CDR3 sequence (DNA): TGTGCCAGCAGTCTTGGACAGGGATTAGGTCAGCCCCAGCATTTT. It translates to CASSLGQGLGQPQHF.

This rearrangement joins TRBV2 to TRBJ2-7; D is perhaps TRBD2 (6 bases). The CDR3 length is 14 residues. Germline CDR1 and CDR2: SNHLY and FYNNEI. The germline V and J ends were trimmed by 9 bases and 2 bases, with 17 bases remaining between them. Here the CDR3 reads CASRGLSGTYEQYF. CDR3 coding DNA: TGTGCCAGTAGGGGACTGAGTGGAACCTACGAGCAGTACTTC.